This TCR beta chain was documented in a study of blood T cell repertoires in COVID-19. Study at large: Sources were T cells, B-cell-depleted T cells, or PBMCs; the material itself was cDNA or gDNA.

Authors' analysis steps: Estimated nucleated cell counts came from reference gene primer amplification. Profiling relied on immunoSEQ multiplex PCR, and the TCRdb table lists in-frame clones only, not all of them. V, J and clone size reflect that table, while D and trimming were determined from the DNA. The table records approximately 240,000 clones, approximately 80% of them present only once. CDR3 length: 14 amino acids. Germline assignment: CDR1 MNHEY and CDR2 SVGEGT. V was shortened by 5 bases and J by 3 bases, with 11 bases between the two germline ends. The TCR comes from a woman of 80 years or more with active or convalescent COVID-19. Material for sequencing was peripheral blood. The chain uses TRBV6-2 or TRBV6-3 and TRBJ2-4, with D possibly matching TRBD1 (5 bases). The CDR3 reads CASSRRVVKNIQYF. The CDR3, as DNA: TGTGCCAGCAGTCGCAGGGTGGTCAAAAACATTCAGTACTTC.